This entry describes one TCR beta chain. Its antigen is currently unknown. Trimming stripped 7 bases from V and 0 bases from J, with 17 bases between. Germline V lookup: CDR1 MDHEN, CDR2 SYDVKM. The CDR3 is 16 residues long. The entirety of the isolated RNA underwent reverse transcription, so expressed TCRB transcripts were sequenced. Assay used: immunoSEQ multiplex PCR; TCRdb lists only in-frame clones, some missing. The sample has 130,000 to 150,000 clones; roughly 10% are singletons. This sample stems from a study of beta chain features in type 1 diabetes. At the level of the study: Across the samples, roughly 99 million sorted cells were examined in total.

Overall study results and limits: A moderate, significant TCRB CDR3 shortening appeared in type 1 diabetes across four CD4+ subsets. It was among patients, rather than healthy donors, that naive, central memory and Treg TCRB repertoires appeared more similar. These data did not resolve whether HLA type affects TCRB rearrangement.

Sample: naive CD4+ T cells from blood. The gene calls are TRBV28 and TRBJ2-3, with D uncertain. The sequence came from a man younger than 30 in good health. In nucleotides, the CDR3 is TGTGCCAGCAAATCCGCGAATAATCCTAGCACAGATACGCAGTATTTT. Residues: CASKSANNPSTDTQYF.